A single sample gave rise to the 17 T cell receptor beta chains below, sequenced in a study of shared clonotypes between healthy human individuals. Clones were read by immunoSEQ multiplex PCR, and TCRdb kept only the in-frame ones, dropping some. The sample lists 2,100,000 or so clones, more than 90% seen once, with approximately 0.13% in the top ten. What was sequenced was naive CD4+ T cells sorted from blood. The subset is: CD45RA+ positively selected. Receptors originate from a man younger than 30 in good health.

This rearrangement joins TRBV7-6 to TRBJ2-7; D is ambiguous. V was shortened by 5 bases and J by 6 bases, with 17 bases between the two germline ends. Germline loops: CDR1 SGHVS, CDR2 FNYEAQ. The CDR3 is 14 amino acids. The CDR3 loop is CASSPSWVAREQYF. The CDR3 nucleotides are TGTGCCAGCAGCCCCTCCTGGGTCGCCCGCGAGCAGTACTTC.

The chain couples TRBV6-5 to TRBJ2-2; D may correspond to TRBD1 or TRBD2 (6 bases each). The V and J ends lost 5 bases and 7 bases respectively, with 14 bases between them. The CDR3 totals 14 residues. Per germline, CDR1 MNHEY and CDR2 SVGAGI. As DNA, the CDR3 is TGTGCCAGCAGTAACCCGGGGGCGGGCGGGGAGCTGTTTTTT. Its protein product is CASSNPGAGGELFF.

The chain recombines TRBV28 with TRBJ1-2; TRBD1 agrees at 7 bases. J lost 4 bases, V lost 9 bases, and 11 bases had no gene match. In germline, CDR1 is MDHEN, CDR2 SYDVKM. The CDR3 totals 14 residues. CDR3 nucleotide sequence: TGTGCCAGTACCTTGCTAGGGGGCCTCTATGGCTACACCTTC. Its protein is CASTLLGGLYGYTF.

The chain is built from TRBV5-1 and TRBJ2-7, with TRBD1 matching 9 bases. Germline CDR1 is SGHRS and CDR2 is YFSETQ. V lost 4 bases and J lost 6; bases outside the gene matches: 8. CDR3 length equals 14 residues. This CDR3 reads CASSPGQGIGEQYF. The CDR3 DNA reads as TGCGCCAGCAGCCCGGGACAGGGAATCGGCGAGCAGTACTTC. The full variable domain, with the rest looked up from reference TRBV5-1 and TRBJ2-7, is KAGVTQTPRYLIKTRGQQVTLSCSPISGHRSVSWYQQTPGQGLQFLFEYFSETQRNKGNFPGRFSGRQFSNSRSEMNVSTLELGDSALYLCASSPGQGIGEQYFGPGTRLTVT.

This chain links TRBV14 with TRBJ1-4; tentative D call: TRBD1 (5 bases). CDR1 SGHDN and CDR2 FVKESK come from the germline V gene. This CDR3 contains 14 residues. Trimming pared 1 base from V and 12 bases from J, leaving 15 bases between. CDR3 bases: TGTGCCAGCAGCCAAGGACAGCTGATAGTAGAACTGTTTTTT. Its protein is CASSQGQLIVELFF.

CDR3 loop: CASSGTSGDPGGTQYF. CDR3 sequence (DNA): TGTGCCAGCAGTGGGACTAGCGGGGACCCGGGGGGGACCCAGTACTTC. The chain uses TRBV28 and TRBJ2-5, with 13 bases lining up with TRBD2. The V gene end was trimmed by 5 bases and the J gene end by 7 bases; junction bases not matched to a gene: 10. CDR3 size: 16 residues. The germline CDR1 and CDR2 sequences are MDHEN and SYDVKM.

This clone has just one count. The chain recombines TRBV5-6 with TRBJ2-2; 10 bases line up with TRBD2. This CDR3 contains 15 residues. Germline loops: CDR1 SGHDT, CDR2 YYEEEE. V shed 2 bases, J shed 13 bases, and the junction held 11 bases outside the gene matches. CDR3 in amino acids: CASSFKKREGEALFF. Here the CDR3 DNA reads TGTGCCAGCAGCTTCAAAAAGCGGGAGGGCGAGGCGCTGTTTTTT.

V usage is TRBV6-5 and J usage is TRBJ1-1, with a tentative D call TRBD1 (5 bases). CDR3 length: 13 amino acids. CDR1 is MNHEY and CDR2 is SVGAGI in the germline V gene. The ends were cut back, 7 bases at V and 3 bases at J, with 12 bases in the middle. For the CDR3, the DNA is TGTGCCAGCAACAGAGCAGGGTACACTGAAGCTTTCTTT. Translated, it gives CASNRAGYTEAFF.

The chain has TRBV6-5 and TRBJ2-7; the D call may be TRBD1 or TRBD2 (5 bases each). CDR1 is MNHEY and CDR2 is SVGAGI in the germline V gene. With 6 bases removed from V and 4 bases from J, the gap between germline ends came to 16 bases. CDR3 length: 14 amino acids. The CDR3 DNA follows: TGTGCCAGCAGGCCCCCGGGACGGACTTACGAGCAGTACTTC. It translates to CASRPPGRTYEQYF.

This chain uses TRBV11-1 with TRBJ2-4, with TRBD2 identical over 8 bases. Germline CDR1 is SGHAT and CDR2 is FQDESV (reference sequence). Trimming cost V 4 bases and J 5 bases; bases outside gene matches: 4. This CDR3 is 14 amino acids long. CDR3 DNA sequence: TGTGCCAGCAGCTGGACGGGGGGGCAAAACATTCAGTACTTC. Residues: CASSWTGGQNIQYF.

V gene TRBV12-5 combines with J gene TRBJ1-5; possible D gene TRBD1, 5 bases. V lost 1 base to trimming and J lost 7 bases, with 14 bases between them. This CDR3 has 15 amino acids. Germline V gene sequence: CDR1 LGHNT, CDR2 FRNRAP. This chain's CDR3 is CASGLGRRDGQPQHF. Written as DNA, the CDR3 is TGTGCTAGTGGTTTGGGTCGCAGGGATGGCCAGCCCCAGCATTTT.

Concerning this clone itself: In the same sample, other DNA sequences code for this CDR3. V gene TRBV6-6 combines with J gene TRBJ2-7; D ambiguous. The CDR3 has 11 residues. The germline V gene has CDR1 MNHNY and CDR2 SVGAGI (reference sequence). The germline V and J ends were trimmed by 5 bases and 2 bases, with 4 bases remaining between them. The DNA for the CDR3 is TGTGCCAGCAGTGGGGCCTACGAGCAGTACTTC. This translates into CASSGAYEQYF.

This rearrangement joins TRBV4-1 to TRBJ2-7, with unresolved D. This CDR3 has 17 amino acids. The V and J ends lost 0 bases and 0 bases respectively, with 15 bases between them. Germline assignment: CDR1 MGHRA and CDR2 YSYEKL. The CDR3 is CASSQDSAVPSSYEQYF. The DNA for the CDR3 is TGCGCCAGCAGCCAAGATTCGGCAGTACCCTCCTCCTACGAGCAGTACTTC.

The chain has TRBV9 and TRBJ2-3; no firm D call. Trimming took off 0 bases at V and 0 bases at J, with 11 bases between the two ends. This CDR3 spans 16 amino acids. Germline lookup yields CDR1 SGDLS and CDR2 YYNGEE. The CDR3 region has the DNA TGTGCCAGCAGCGTAGCTGGGCGGAGCAGCACAGATACGCAGTATTTT. Its protein is CASSVAGRSSTDTQYF.

CDR3 in amino acids: CASSHKPTTDATNEKLFF. The CDR3, as DNA: TGTGCCAGCAGCCATAAACCAACTACAGATGCAACTAATGAAAAACTGTTTTTT. V is TRBV21-1 and J is TRBJ1-4. TRBV21-1 is a known pseudogene. The CDR3 contains 18 residues.

The chain combines TRBV7-9 with TRBJ2-3, with a tentative D call TRBD1 (5 bases). CDR1 is SEHNR, CDR2 FQNEAQ, per germline (reference sequence). This CDR3 is 17 amino acids long. Trimming took 1 base from V and 2 from J, leaving 16 bases between them. CDR3 DNA sequence: TGTGCCAGCAGCTTAGGGTCAGAAGGGGTTGACACAGATACGCAGTATTTT. Protein product: CASSLGSEGVDTDTQYF. The variable domain in full, completed from reference TRBV7-9 and TRBJ2-3, reads DTGVSQNPRHKITKRGQNVTFRCDPISEHNRLYWYRQTLGQGPEFLTYFQNEAQLEKSRLLSDRFSAERPKGSFSTLEIQRTEQGDSAMYLCASSLGSEGVDTDTQYFGPGTRLTVL.

On this clone itself: The same CDR3 arises from other DNA sequences in this sample as well. J is TRBJ2-2 and V is TRBV5-1; D perhaps matches TRBD1 (6 bases). Germline lookup yields CDR1 SGHRS and CDR2 YFSETQ. Trimming shortened V by 0 bases and J by 5 bases, and 8 bases separated the two germline ends. The CDR3 is made up of 14 amino acids. In DNA form, the CDR3 reads TGCGCCAGCAGCTTGGGTCAGGGGACCGGGGAGCTGTTTTTT. Residues: CASSLGQGTGELFF.